Presented here are 22 T cell receptor beta chains from one specimen sequenced in a study of T cell responses to AZD1222 COVID-19 vaccine (dated by TCRdb to the early 2020s). The label giving this sample's time point can be read as: about 28 days (+/-7) after the second vaccine dose. Library preparation was by the immunoSEQ multiplex PCR assay. TCRdb's version of the immuneACCESS table is confined to in-frame rearrangements and falls short of the full clone set. An unresolved V gene accounts for under half of the shortfall where checked; the remainder is of unknown origin. Within this sample are under 150,000 clones, with 80% to 95% of them counted one time only. In total, the top ten clones hold 0.9% to 1.4% of the sample. Here the sequenced sample was peripheral blood, taken 28 days after the second AZD1222 dose. All receptors derive from an adult who received the AZD1222 COVID-19 vaccine.

This clone was seen a single time. This chain links TRBV6-2 or TRBV6-3 with TRBJ2-7, with TRBD1 matching 9 bases. Losses at the gene ends were 1 base for V and 4 bases for J; bases not matched to a gene: 20. Looked up from germline, CDR1 is MNHEY and CDR2 is SVGEGT. The CDR3 runs to 20 residues. The DNA for the CDR3 is TGTGCCAGCAGTTACTACCCCGGGACAGGGACCGGCGGTAGGGCTTACGAGCAGTACTTC. It translates to CASSYYPGTGTGGRAYEQYF.

The chain has TRBV28 and TRBJ1-4, with 10 bases identical to TRBD1. CDR1 is MDHEN and CDR2 is SYDVKM in the germline V gene. CDR3 size: 17 residues. V trimming: 6 bases; J trimming: 2 bases; junction bases outside the gene matches: 9. The CDR3 DNA is TGTGCCAGCAGGCCTGGGACAGGGGCGAGGACTAATGAAAAACTGTTTTTT. Protein: CASRPGTGARTNEKLFF. Based on the CDR3 plus reference TRBV28 and TRBJ1-4, the full variable domain is DVKVTQSSRYLVKRTGEKVFLECVQDMDHENMFWYRQDPGLGLRLIYFSYDVKMKEKGDIPEGYSVSREKKERFSLILESASTNQTSMYLCASRPGTGARTNEKLFFGSGTQLSVL.

The V and J genes are TRBV5-1 and TRBJ2-1; TRBD2 aligns across 10 bases. The germline V gene encodes CDR1 SGHRS and CDR2 YFSETQ. J was trimmed by 8 bases and V by 1 base; bases with no gene match: 6. This CDR3 region has 15 residues. The CDR3: CASSLSGRALDEQFF. CDR3 DNA sequence: TGCGCCAGCAGCTTGAGCGGGAGGGCCTTGGATGAGCAGTTCTTC.

This chain uses TRBV19 with TRBJ1-4, with 7 bases identical to TRBD1. The junction had 4 bases not matched to a gene; V was cut back by 2 bases and J by 1 base. This CDR3 region has 16 residues. The germline V gene has CDR1 LNHDA and CDR2 SQIVND (reference sequence). The CDR3 reads CASSIRGRQTNEKLFF. CDR3 nucleotide sequence: TGTGCCAGTAGTATAAGGGGGCGACAAACTAATGAAAAACTGTTTTTT.

The genes are TRBV4-3 and TRBJ2-7; perhaps TRBD1 as D (5 bases). The germline gives CDR1 LGHNA, CDR2 YSLEER. The CDR3 is 15 residues long. The germline V and J ends were trimmed by 0 bases and 0 bases, with 9 bases remaining between them. CDR3 coding DNA: TGCGCCAGCAGCCAAGATTTTGACAGCTCCTACGAGCAGTACTTC. The encoded protein is CASSQDFDSSYEQYF.

This rearrangement joins TRBV11-3 to TRBJ2-7; D perhaps matches TRBD1 (5 bases). The germline V gene has CDR1 SGHNT and CDR2 YENEEA. The V and J ends lost 0 bases and 6 bases respectively, with 12 bases between them. CDR3 length equals 14 residues. CDR3 nucleotide sequence: TGTGCCAGCAGCTTAGATCTGACAGTACGCGAGCAGTACTTC. Translation: CASSLDLTVREQYF. The full variable domain, in which reference TRBV11-3 and TRBJ2-7 provide the parts outside the CDR3, is EAGVVQSPRYKIIEKKQPVAFWCNPISGHNTLYWYLQNLGQGPELLIRYENEEAVDDSQLPKDRFSAERLKGVDSTLKIQPAELGDSAVYLCASSLDLTVREQYFGPGTRLTVT.

This sequence joins TRBV7-3 and TRBJ1-2; D is unresolved. Germline CDR1 and CDR2: SGHTA and FQGTGA. The CDR3 length is 15 residues. Deletions cut 0 bases from V and 0 bases from J, with 8 bases between. The CDR3 loop reads CASSLTGRPNYGYTF. For the CDR3, the DNA is TGTGCCAGCAGCTTAACCGGGCGGCCTAACTATGGCTACACCTTC. Drawing the rest from reference TRBV7-3 and TRBJ1-2, the complete variable domain is GAGVSQTPSNKVTEKGKYVELRCDPISGHTALYWYRQSLGQGPEFLIYFQGTGAADDSGLPNDRFFAVRPEGSVSTLKIQRTERGDSAVYLCASSLTGRPNYGYTFGSGTRLTVV.

The V call is TRBV5-1, the J call TRBJ1-1; D is uncertain. Deletions cut 0 bases from V and 5 bases from J, with 11 bases between. Per the germline V gene, CDR1 is SGHRS and CDR2 is YFSETQ. CDR3 length: 14 residues. CDR3 in amino acids: CASSLGAAATEAFF. CDR3 sequence (DNA): TGCGCCAGCAGCTTGGGCGCGGCGGCTACTGAAGCTTTCTTT.

This clone was picked up one time. The chain links TRBV10-3 to TRBJ2-1; D might be TRBD2 (5 bases). The germline gives CDR1 ENHRY, CDR2 SYGVKD. The CDR3 covers 17 residues. Deletions cut 3 bases from V and 2 bases from J, with 17 bases between. CDR3 region: CAISDSIGLSPYNEQFF. In DNA form, the CDR3 reads TGTGCCATCAGTGACAGTATTGGACTCAGTCCCTACAATGAGCAGTTCTTC.

V usage is TRBV6-2 or TRBV6-3 and J usage is TRBJ2-5; no clear D gene. V lost 2 bases, J lost 2 bases, and 9 bases lay in between. The CDR3 runs 14 residues. Germline-derived CDR1 and CDR2 are MNHEY and SVGEGT. The CDR3 nucleotides are TGTGCCAGCAGTTACCTTCTGGGGCAAGAGACCCAGTACTTC. This sequence encodes CASSYLLGQETQYF.

Worth noting for this clone: The same CDR3 can be traced to other DNA sequences in this sample. CDR3 loop: CASSGPGTGELFF. The DNA of the CDR3 is TGTGCCAGCAGCGGTCCGGGCACCGGGGAGCTGTTTTTT. The chain is built from TRBV7-9 and TRBJ2-2, with D unresolved. The CDR3 consists of 13 residues. Per germline, CDR1 SEHNR and CDR2 FQNEAQ (reference sequence). The ends were cut back, 5 bases at V and 4 bases at J, with 8 bases in the middle.

The chain carries TRBV7-6 and TRBJ2-1; 12 nucleotides match TRBD2. The trim removed 5 bases at V and 4 bases at J, leaving 9 bases unmatched. The CDR3 spans 17 residues. CDR1 is SGHVS, CDR2 FNYEAQ, per germline. This CDR3 is CASSPRRTSGGYNEQFF. CDR3 DNA sequence: TGTGCCAGCAGCCCGAGAAGAACTAGCGGGGGGTACAATGAGCAGTTCTTC. Using reference TRBV7-6 and TRBJ2-1 for the parts outside the CDR3, the full variable domain is GAGVSQSPRYKVTKRGQDVALRCDPISGHVSLYWYRQALGQGPEFLTYFNYEAQQDKSGLPNDRFSAERPEGSISTLTIQRTEQRDSAMYRCASSPRRTSGGYNEQFFGPGTRLTVL.

The chain is built from TRBV19 and TRBJ1-4, with 7 bases identical to TRBD1. This CDR3 has 11 amino acids. The ends lost 9 bases at V and 8 bases at J; junction bases unmatched: 3. Germline CDR1 is LNHDA and CDR2 is SQIVND (reference sequence). The CDR3 DNA sequence: TGTGCCAGCGGGACAGCCGAAAAACTGTTTTTT. It yields the protein CASGTAEKLFF.

J is TRBJ2-2 and V is TRBV24-1; 9 bases are shared with TRBD1. The CDR3 runs 16 residues. Germline loops: CDR1 KGHDR, CDR2 SFDVKD. V dropped 3 bases and J dropped 7; count of bases not matched to a gene: 8. As DNA, the CDR3 is TGTGCCACCAGTGATCCCGGGGACAGGGCTGGCGGGGAGCTGTTTTTT. It yields the protein CATSDPGDRAGGELFF.

This chain uses TRBV5-6 with TRBJ1-4; D gene ambiguous. Between the trimmed V and J ends, which lost 2 bases and 1 base, there was a span of 9 bases. The CDR3 has 15 amino acids. In germline, CDR1 is SGHDT, CDR2 YYEEEE. The CDR3 here is CASSLVGRTNEKLFF. The CDR3 DNA is TGTGCCAGCAGCTTAGTGGGGAGAACTAATGAAAAACTGTTTTTT.

The chain recombines TRBV11-2 with TRBJ1-4, with 11 positions matching TRBD1. The V gene end was trimmed by 3 bases and the J gene end by 7 bases; junction bases not matched to a gene: 1. The V gene's germline CDR1 is SGHAT and CDR2 FQNNGV. The CDR3 is 14 amino acids. CDR3 in DNA: TGTGCCAGCAGCTTCGGACAGGGGGCTGAAAAACTGTTTTTT. Its protein product is CASSFGQGAEKLFF.

The V gene is TRBV28, the J gene TRBJ1-5; D call uncertain. There are 15 residues in the CDR3. V dropped 5 bases and J dropped 6 bases, with 17 bases sitting between them. The germline V gene encodes CDR1 MDHEN and CDR2 SYDVKM. CDR3 sequence (DNA): TGTGCCAGCAGTCCTCCCACTTCAAGCCCTCAGCCCCAGCATTTT. Residues: CASSPPTSSPQPQHF. The variable domain in full, with the rest retrieved from reference TRBV28 and TRBJ1-5, is DVKVTQSSRYLVKRTGEKVFLECVQDMDHENMFWYRQDPGLGLRLIYFSYDVKMKEKGDIPEGYSVSREKKERFSLILESASTNQTSMYLCASSPPTSSPQPQHFGDGTRLSIL.

The rearrangement uses TRBV7-9 and TRBJ2-4; the D call may be TRBD1 or TRBD2 (6 bases each). Germline-derived CDR1 and CDR2 are SEHNR and FQNEAQ (reference sequence). V lost 9 bases and J 1 base, leaving 16 bases between the germline ends. This CDR3 is built from 15 residues. DNA of the CDR3: TGTGCCAGTAGCACCACGGGGGCGGCCAAAAACATTCAGTACTTC. This encodes CASSTTGAAKNIQYF.

The chain links TRBV7-2 to TRBJ1-1; tentatively, D is TRBD1 (6 bases). With 10 bases removed from V and 0 bases from J, the gap between germline ends came to 12 bases. Per the germline V gene, CDR1 is SGHTA and CDR2 is FQGNSA. The CDR3 has 13 residues. CDR3 DNA sequence: TGTGCCAACGGACAGCAACTGAACACTGAAGCTTTCTTT. This codes for CANGQQLNTEAFF.

This clone was counted a single time. This chain uses TRBV12-5 with TRBJ2-7; TRBD1 might be the D (6 bases). Germline V lookup: CDR1 LGHNT, CDR2 FRNRAP. This CDR3 comprises 16 residues. V dropped 0 bases and J dropped 2 bases, with 14 bases sitting between them. The CDR3 is CASGLVPFDRPYEQYF. For the CDR3, the DNA is TGTGCTAGTGGTTTGGTACCCTTTGACAGGCCCTACGAGCAGTACTTC.

With respect to this clone: Other DNA sequences within the sample encode an identical CDR3. This chain joins TRBV7-2 and TRBJ2-2; tentative D call: TRBD1 (6 bases). V was shortened by 4 bases and J by 0 bases, with 9 bases between the two germline ends. The germline V gene encodes CDR1 SGHTA and CDR2 FQGNSA. The CDR3 covers 15 residues. The DNA of the CDR3 is TGTGCCAGCAGCTCGAGGGGGTCGAACACCGGGGAGCTGTTTTTT. It translates to CASSSRGSNTGELFF.

The chain joins TRBV6-5 to TRBJ2-3, with 7 bases identical to TRBD2. The V gene end was trimmed by 1 base and the J gene end by 3 bases; junction bases not matched to a gene: 7. CDR1 and CDR2 from the germline V gene are MNHEY and SVGAGI. The CDR3 runs 16 residues. The CDR3 spells CASSYLGGRGTDTQYF. The CDR3 DNA reads as TGTGCCAGCAGTTACTTAGGCGGGAGAGGGACAGATACGCAGTATTTT.